The rows below give T cell receptor beta chains drawn from one sample of a study of shared clonotypes between healthy human individuals. The method was immunoSEQ multiplex PCR; TCRdb's version includes in-frame clones alone and lacks a portion of them. The table has under 1,100,000 clones, approximately 68% seen once; the top ten hold approximately 1.5%. Sequenced sample: memory CD4+ T cells sorted from blood. The receptors shown here come from a man between 18 and 29 years old in good health. Each CDR3 is given with its conserved first and last residue. D genes are given only for firm matches. The listing skips clone size in some rows; elsewhere it reads once, few, many or a size class.

cdr3_nt,cdr3_aa,d_call,clone_size,j_call,v_call
TGTGCCAGCAGTGATGCTAGATTCGGAGCCAATGAGCAGTTCTTC,CASSDARFGANEQFF,NA,few,TRBJ2-1,TRBV6-1
TGCGCCAGCAGCTTGGGCGGGAGGGCCTTGAACAATGAGCAGTTCTTC,CASSLGGRALNNEQFF,TRBD2,NA,TRBJ2-1,TRBV5-1
TGTGCCAGTAGTCGACCGGGCTGGAACTACGAGCAGTACTTC,CASSRPGWNYEQYF,NA,NA,TRBJ2-7,TRBV2
TGTGCCTGGAGGTCACTTGTGGGTGAGCAGTTCTTC,CAWRSLVGEQFF,NA,NA,TRBJ2-1,TRBV30
TGTGCCAGCAGACGGTCGTTAGCGGGAGGGTACAATGAGCAGTTCTTC,CASRRSLAGGYNEQFF,TRBD2,NA,TRBJ2-1,TRBV27
TGTGCCAGCAGTCGGACAGGCTATAGTACAGATACGCAGTATTTT,CASSRTGYSTDTQYF,TRBD1,NA,TRBJ2-3,TRBV6-1
TGTGCCAGCAGTGAAGCGCTTAGGGACACAACTCTCAGGGAGCCCCAGCATTTT,CASSEALRDTTLREPQHF,NA,NA,TRBJ1-5,TRBV6-1
TGTGCCAGCAGTTATGGCAGGGAGGGGACCCAGTACTTC,CASSYGREGTQYF,TRBD2,few,TRBJ2-5,TRBV6-5
TGTGCCTGGAGTATTGGGGCCAACGTCCTGACTTTC,CAWSIGANVLTF,NA,once,TRBJ2-6,TRBV30
TGTGCCAGCAGCGACCCCCCCTCCGAGCAGTACTTC,CASSDPPSEQYF,NA,NA,TRBJ2-7,TRBV6-5
TGCAGCGTTGGAGACAGGGGGCGCCGGGAGACCCAGTACTTC,CSVGDRGRRETQYF,TRBD1,NA,TRBJ2-5,TRBV29-1
TGTGCCAGCAGCTTGGGGAGTTTGAGCTCCTACGAGCAGTACTTC,CASSLGSLSSYEQYF,NA,NA,TRBJ2-7,TRBV5-4
TGTGCCAGCGTCTCACCCGGTGGGAGGGGCAATCAGCCCCAGCATTTT,CASVSPGGRGNQPQHF,NA,few,TRBJ1-5,TRBV6-6
TGTGCCAGCAGTGAAGAAGTGTATCAGCCCCAGCATTTT,CASSEEVYQPQHF,NA,once,TRBJ1-5,TRBV6-1
TGCGCCAGCAGCCAGGGTTTTCAGGCAGATACGCAGTATTTT,CASSQGFQADTQYF,NA,NA,TRBJ2-3,TRBV4-1
TGCGCCAGCAGATCCTCGAGCGGGGGATACTACAATGAGCAGTTCTTC,CASRSSSGGYYNEQFF,TRBD2,NA,TRBJ2-1,TRBV5-1
TGTGCCAGCAGCAAAGCTGGGGTTTCTAACTATGGCTACACCTTC,CASSKAGVSNYGYTF,NA,NA,TRBJ1-2,TRBV21-1
TGTGCCAGCAGTAACCTCGGGGCATTCTACGAGCAGTACTTC,CASSNLGAFYEQYF,NA,NA,TRBJ2-7,TRBV6-5
TGCGCCAGCAGTCTCACTAGCCTCCATGAGCAGTTCTTC,CASSLTSLHEQFF,NA,few,TRBJ2-1,TRBV10-1
TGCAGCGTTGCCGGACGTCTCCAAGAGACCCAGTACTTC,CSVAGRLQETQYF,NA,NA,TRBJ2-5,TRBV29-1
TGTGCCAGTAATAGGAACACTGAAGCTTTCTTT,CASNRNTEAFF,NA,many,TRBJ1-1,TRBV19
TGTGCTAGTGGGGACGGCCTCTCTGGGGCCAACGTCCTGACTTTC,CASGDGLSGANVLTF,NA,NA,TRBJ2-6,TRBV12-5